These 28 T cell receptor beta chains originate from one sample sequenced in a study of beta chain features in type 1 diabetes. The whole isolated RNA underwent reverse transcription, so sequencing captured expressed TCRB transcripts. TCRdb's copy holds only in-frame clones and misses some; the assay was immunoSEQ multiplex PCR. The sample contains 350,000 to 450,000 clones, 11% to 15% of which appear only once. Sequencing was done on a sample of naive CD4+ T cells from blood. These receptors were obtained from a man aged 25 to 40 in good health.

This chain uses TRBV21-1 with TRBJ2-7; the table's D gene call, TRBD1, was not cross checked with the DNA. TRBV21-1 represents a pseudogene. The length of the CDR3 is 17 residues. The DNA of the CDR3 is TGTGCCTTTAAACAGGGCGTTGTTGAAAGGTTGGTCTACGAGCAGTACTTC. Protein: CAFKQGVVERLVYEQYF.

This clone showed up many times. V gene TRBV7-9 combines with J gene TRBJ2-4; D gene ambiguous. The CDR3 runs 14 residues. Per germline, CDR1 SEHNR and CDR2 FQNEAQ (reference sequence). Between the trimmed V and J ends, which lost 5 bases and 7 bases, there was a span of 15 bases. CDR3 amino acids: CASSEWGLGNIQYF. The CDR3 DNA follows: TGTGCCAGCAGCGAGTGGGGTTTAGGGAACATTCAGTACTTC.

The V gene is TRBV30, the J gene TRBJ1-4; D is unresolved. Trimming shortened V by 7 bases and J by 8 bases, and 17 bases separated the two germline ends. Germline CDR1 GTSNPN, CDR2 SVGIG (reference sequence). This CDR3 is 13 amino acids long. CDR3 protein: CALARGRKEKLFF. The CDR3 nucleotides are TGTGCCTTGGCGCGTGGTAGGAAGGAAAAACTGTTTTTT. Complete variable domain (other parts from reference TRBV30 and TRBJ1-4): SQTIHQWPATLVQPVGSPLSLECTVEGTSNPNLYWYRQAAGRGLQLLFYSVGIGQISSEVPQNLSASRPQDRQFILSSKKLLLSDSGFYLCALARGRKEKLFFGSGTQLSVL.

This clone was picked up a small number of times. This sequence joins TRBV7-2 and TRBJ2-5, with 11 bases lining up with TRBD1. Unmatched junction bases numbered 5, after V lost 3 bases and J lost 5 bases. This CDR3 has 15 amino acids. The germline V gene has CDR1 SGHTA and CDR2 FQGNSA. In DNA form, the CDR3 reads TGTGCCAGCAGCTTGAGCGGGACAGGGGGTGAGACCCAGTACTTC. Its protein product is CASSLSGTGGETQYF. Full variable domain (missing parts from reference TRBV7-2 and TRBJ2-5): GAGVSQSPSNKVTEKGKDVELRCDPISGHTALYWYRQSLGQGLEFLIYFQGNSAPDKSGLPSDRFSAERTGGSVSTLTIQRTQQEDSAVYLCASSLSGTGGETQYFGPGTRLLVL.

This clone was counted a few times. The chain uses TRBV5-1 and TRBJ2-5; possibly TRBD1 for D (5 bases). The length of the CDR3 is 14 residues. CDR1 and CDR2 (germline): SGHRS, YFSETQ. Trimming stripped 3 bases from V and 2 bases from J, with 11 bases between. CDR3: CASSSRQTQETQYF. The CDR3 DNA follows: TGCGCCAGCAGCTCCAGACAGACTCAAGAGACCCAGTACTTC.

The chain recombines TRBV29-1 with TRBJ2-7, with TRBD1 matching 10 bases. The ends lost 6 bases at V and 10 bases at J; junction bases unmatched: 12. The CDR3 runs 13 residues. CDR1 SQVTM and CDR2 ANQGSEA come from the germline V gene. The CDR3 nucleotides are TGCAGCGTCGCGACCCGGACAGGGGGAAAACAGTACTTC. It codes for CSVATRTGGKQYF.

A remark on this clone: Other DNA sequences within the sample encode an identical CDR3. V gene TRBV19 combines with J gene TRBJ2-3; D is possibly TRBD1 (6 bases). The CDR3 totals 14 residues. Trimming removed 1 base at V and 3 bases at J, with 8 bases between. Germline assignment: CDR1 LNHDA and CDR2 SQIVND (reference sequence). The CDR3 sequence is CASSIGQGTDTQYF. Written as DNA, the CDR3 is TGTGCCAGTAGTATAGGTCAGGGGACAGATACGCAGTATTTT.

The chain has TRBV5-1 and TRBJ2-4; 8 bases are a match to TRBD1. This CDR3 has 14 amino acids. V shed 4 bases and J 8 bases; nucleotides not matched to a gene: 8. Germline V gene sequence: CDR1 SGHRS, CDR2 YFSETQ. The CDR3 spells CASSPRQGIDIQYF. The CDR3 nucleotides are TGCGCCAGCAGCCCTCGACAGGGGATCGACATTCAGTACTTC.

This chain joins TRBV7-3 and TRBJ2-1, with TRBD2 matching over 11 bases. J lost 5 bases, V lost 4 bases, and 7 bases had no gene match. The length of the CDR3 is 16 residues. Germline lookup yields CDR1 SGHTA and CDR2 FQGTGA. CDR3 loop: CASSYDRLAGNNEQFF. DNA for the CDR3: TGTGCCAGCAGCTACGATCGACTAGCGGGGAACAATGAGCAGTTCTTC.

A note on this clone: In the same sample, other DNA sequences code for this CDR3. CDR3 protein: CATSRGEETQYF. The CDR3 DNA is TGTGCCACCAGCAGGGGGGAAGAGACCCAGTACTTC. The gene calls are TRBV15 and TRBJ2-5, with D tentatively TRBD1 or TRBD2 (5 bases each). Trimming cost V 3 bases and J 3 bases, with 5 bases left between them. The CDR3 spans 12 residues. Germline lookup yields CDR1 LNHNV and CDR2 YYDKDF (reference sequence). Using reference TRBV15 and TRBJ2-5 for the parts outside the CDR3, the full variable domain is DAMVIQNPRYQVTQFGKPVTLSCSQTLNHNVMYWYQQKSSQAPKLLFHYYDKDFNNEADTPDNFQSRRPNTSFCFLDIRSPGLGDTAMYLCATSRGEETQYFGPGTRLLVL.

This clone was seen just once. This sequence joins TRBV5-1 and TRBJ2-1; tentatively, D is TRBD1 (5 bases). The ends were cut back, 4 bases at V and 4 bases at J, with 9 bases in the middle. Germline loops: CDR1 SGHRS, CDR2 YFSETQ. This CDR3 comprises 13 residues. The CDR3 here is CASSTRTYNEQFF. In nucleotides, the CDR3 is TGCGCCAGCAGCACCCGGACATACAATGAGCAGTTCTTC.

V usage is TRBV4-3 and J usage is TRBJ2-7; 8 bases align to TRBD1. CDR3 length equals 15 residues. Germline assignment: CDR1 LGHNA and CDR2 YSLEER. V lost 0 bases to trimming and J lost 7 bases; unmatched junction nucleotides: 8. The CDR3 loop reads CASSQEVGQGREQYF. CDR3 DNA sequence: TGCGCCAGCAGCCAAGAAGTCGGACAGGGCAGGGAGCAGTACTTC.

The genes are TRBV7-6 and TRBJ2-1; 13 bases fit TRBD2. Germline trimming cut 1 base from V and 9 bases from J; bases unmatched to any gene: 3. Germline CDR1 SGHVS, CDR2 FNYEAQ. This CDR3 is 15 amino acids long. The CDR3 sequence is CASSLGTSGSTEQFF. CDR3 bases: TGTGCCAGCAGCTTAGGGACTAGCGGGAGCACTGAGCAGTTCTTC. The full variable domain, its missing parts supplied by reference TRBV7-6 and TRBJ2-1, is GAGVSQSPRYKVTKRGQDVALRCDPISGHVSLYWYRQALGQGPEFLTYFNYEAQQDKSGLPNDRFSAERPEGSISTLTIQRTEQRDSAMYRCASSLGTSGSTEQFFGPGTRLTVL.

The V gene is TRBV7-2, the J gene TRBJ2-3; D gene ambiguous. The CDR3 extends over 13 amino acids. CDR1 and CDR2 (germline): SGHTA, FQGNSA. The V end lost 6 bases, the J end lost 7 bases, and 14 bases lay between the germline ends. The CDR3 loop reads CASSYRTVNTQYF. Here the CDR3 DNA reads TGTGCCAGCAGTTACCGGACCGTGAATACGCAGTATTTT.

This chain uses TRBV4-1 with TRBJ1-5; TRBD1 matches 7 bases. The germline gives CDR1 MGHRA, CDR2 YSYEKL. V was pared by 0 bases and J by 7 bases, with 9 bases of the junction left unmatched. This CDR3 is 16 amino acids long. CDR3 amino acids: CASSQDLTGRHQPQHF. The CDR3 DNA reads TGCGCCAGCAGCCAAGATCTGACAGGGAGGCACCAGCCCCAGCATTTT.

The chain carries TRBV27 and TRBJ1-2; D gene unclear. Germline-derived CDR1 and CDR2 are MNHEY and SMNVEV (reference sequence). The V end lost 3 bases, the J end lost 2 bases, and 10 bases lay between the germline ends. This CDR3 region has 14 residues. DNA of the CDR3: TGTGCCAGCAGTTTGAAGGGCAGCAACTATGGCTACACCTTC. Translating it yields CASSLKGSNYGYTF.

In this sample, this clone turned up a few times. The V call is TRBV18, the J call TRBJ2-1; D unresolved. Trimming stripped 3 bases from V and 4 bases from J, with 13 bases between. CDR3 length: 15 amino acids. Germline V CDR1 and CDR2: KGHSH, LQKENI. Here the CDR3 DNA reads TGTGCCAGCTCACCCCTAGGGCATGGGTACAATGAGCAGTTCTTC. It translates to CASSPLGHGYNEQFF.

A few counts support this clone. A much larger clone differs by one base, so this may be a read error. Other DNA variants within this sample encode the same CDR3. This chain joins TRBV7-9 and TRBJ2-3, with no clear D. The CDR3 is 12 amino acids. Germline V CDR1 and CDR2: SEHNR, FQNEAQ (reference sequence). V dropped 4 bases and J dropped 2 bases, with 4 bases sitting between them. CDR3 in DNA: TGTGCCAGCAGCTCGAACACAGATACGCAGTATTTT. Amino acids: CASSSNTDTQYF.

The chain recombines TRBV11-2 with TRBJ2-7, with a tentative D call TRBD1 (6 bases). The germline CDR1 and CDR2 sequences are SGHAT and FQNNGV. This CDR3 is 12 amino acids long. V dropped 5 bases and J dropped 4 bases, with 9 bases sitting between them. CDR3 sequence (DNA): TGTGCCAGCAGCCTAAGGGGGTACGAGCAGTACTTC. It translates to CASSLRGYEQYF.

The chain uses TRBV4-1 and TRBJ2-7, with TRBD1 identical over 7 bases. The CDR3 consists of 13 residues. The V segment lost 4 bases and the J segment 6 bases; nucleotides outside the gene matches: 6. CDR1 MGHRA and CDR2 YSYEKL come from the germline V gene. The CDR3 DNA sequence: TGCGCCAGCAGCCTTGAACAGGGGTTCGAGCAGTACTTC. Protein product: CASSLEQGFEQYF.

A few counts support this clone. V usage is TRBV7-6 and J usage is TRBJ2-6; D is uncertain. The CDR3 has 18 amino acids. Deletions cut 5 bases from V and 0 bases from J, with 17 bases between. Germline loops: CDR1 SGHVS, CDR2 FNYEAQ. The DNA for the CDR3 is TGTGCCAGCAGCCCCGTTAGAGTAGCCTTCTCTGGGGCCAACGTCCTGACTTTC. This encodes CASSPVRVAFSGANVLTF.

There are a few counts of this clone. V and J are TRBV27 and TRBJ1-1; perhaps TRBD1 as D (5 bases). This CDR3 region has 13 residues. Germline V gene data show CDR1 as MNHEY and CDR2 as SMNVEV (reference sequence). V lost 3 bases and J lost 2, with 7 bases in between. The CDR3 DNA is TGTGCCAGCAGTTTGGGGGGAAACACTGAAGCTTTCTTT. Amino acids: CASSLGGNTEAFF.

This clone showed up just a few times. V and J are TRBV19 and TRBJ1-1; D gene unclear. Germline V gene data show CDR1 as LNHDA and CDR2 as SQIVND (reference sequence). There are 13 residues in the CDR3. V dropped 5 bases and J dropped 5 bases, with 12 bases sitting between them. The DNA of the CDR3 is TGTGCCAGTAGTGCCTCCCTTTGGACTGAAGCTTTCTTT. It yields the protein CASSASLWTEAFF. Supplemented by reference TRBV19 and TRBJ1-1, the full variable domain reads DGGITQSPKYLFRKEGQNVTLSCEQNLNHDAMYWYRQDPGQGLRLIYYSQIVNDFQKGDIAEGYSVSREKKESFPLTVTSAQKNPTAFYLCASSASLWTEAFFGQGTRLTVV.

This clone appeared once. The J gene is TRBJ2-7, the V gene TRBV5-1; 9 positions match TRBD1. V lost 4 bases and J lost 6; bases outside the gene matches: 11. This CDR3 is 15 amino acids long. Germline V gene data show CDR1 as SGHRS and CDR2 as YFSETQ. The CDR3 DNA sequence: TGCGCCAGCAGCGGCTCCGGGACAGGGCTCGGCGAGCAGTACTTC. This translates into CASSGSGTGLGEQYF.

The chain combines TRBV7-2 with TRBJ1-1, with a tentative D call TRBD1 (6 bases). There are 13 residues in the CDR3. Trimming stripped 5 bases from V and 6 bases from J, with 13 bases between. Germline V gene lookup returns CDR1 SGHTA and CDR2 FQGNSA. This CDR3 is CASSNREFAEAFF. CDR3 sequence (DNA): TGTGCCAGCAGCAACAGGGAATTCGCTGAAGCTTTCTTT.

The chain has TRBV6-5 and TRBJ2-3; TRBD1 might be the D (5 bases). CDR1 and CDR2 from the germline V gene are MNHEY and SVGAGI. The CDR3 loop spans 14 amino acids. With 4 bases removed from V and 3 bases from J, the gap between germline ends came to 11 bases. The CDR3 region is CASSSKTETDTQYF. Written as DNA, the CDR3 is TGTGCCAGCAGTTCCAAGACAGAGACAGATACGCAGTATTTT.

The V call is TRBV30, the J call TRBJ2-6, with unresolved D. The CDR3 has 14 residues. The V and J ends lost 1 base and 2 bases respectively, with 6 bases between them. Germline V gene sequence: CDR1 GTSNPN, CDR2 SVGIG (reference sequence). The chain's CDR3 is CAWSEAAGANVLTF. The DNA of the CDR3 is TGTGCCTGGAGTGAGGCCGCTGGGGCCAACGTCCTGACTTTC.

V and J are TRBV19 and TRBJ2-2, with 7 nucleotides matching TRBD2. The CDR3 spans 15 residues. V trimming: 5 bases; J trimming: 2 bases; junction bases outside the gene matches: 5. Germline CDR1 and CDR2: LNHDA and SQIVND (reference sequence). The chain's CDR3 is CASSQGGRNTGELFF. The CDR3 DNA reads TGTGCCAGTAGTCAGGGAGGGAGAAACACCGGGGAGCTGTTTTTT.